This entry lists 8 T cell receptor beta chains sequenced from one sample in a study of CD8 T cells in ankylosing spondylitis. TCRdb re-derived calls from the 5' RACE reads in MiXCR, one entry per CDR3 protein. This sample has 25,000 to 30,000 distinct CDR3 sequences, with less than 6.5% found just once. Input material: blood, either unsorted or a sorted T cell fraction (not recorded which). All receptors come from a female donor with ankylosing spondylitis or in good health (not recorded which).

This clonotype was detected a few times. This sequence joins TRBV9 and TRBJ2-7; D unclear. Germline V gene lookup returns CDR1 SGDLS and CDR2 YYNGEE. There are 13 residues in the CDR3. V was cut by 0 bases and J by 6 bases, with 10 bases left in between. CDR3 sequence (DNA): TGTGCCAGCAGCGTAGATTGGGATCTCGAGCAGTACTTC. Translating it yields CASSVDWDLEQYF. Using reference TRBV9 and TRBJ2-7 for the parts outside the CDR3, the full variable domain is DSGVTQTPKHLITATGQRVTLRCSPRSGDLSVYWYQQSLDQGLQFLIQYYNGEERAKGNILERFSAQQFPDLHSELNLSSLELGDSALYFCASSVDWDLEQYFGPGTRLTVT.

In this sample, this clonotype turned up many times. The chain has TRBV9 and TRBJ1-1, with TRBD1 identical over 8 bases. J was trimmed by 4 bases and V by 3 bases; bases with no gene match: 5. The CDR3 extends over 14 amino acids. CDR1 SGDLS and CDR2 YYNGEE come from the germline V gene. CDR3 loop: CASSAGGTSTEAFF. The CDR3 DNA follows: TGTGCCAGCAGCGCAGGGGGCACGAGCACTGAAGCTTTCTTT. Combining the CDR3 with reference TRBV9 and TRBJ1-1 gives the whole variable domain DSGVTQTPKHLITATGQRVTLRCSPRSGDLSVYWYQQSLDQGLQFLIQYYNGEERAKGNILERFSAQQFPDLHSELNLSSLELGDSALYFCASSAGGTSTEAFFGQGTRLTVV.

This clonotype was counted many times. The chain has TRBV9 and TRBJ2-2; either TRBD1 or TRBD2 may supply D (6 bases each). This CDR3 has 15 residues. Deletions cut 5 bases from V and 3 bases from J, with 14 bases between. CDR1 is SGDLS and CDR2 is YYNGEE in the germline V gene. The CDR3 DNA sequence: TGTGCCAGCAGTTACAGGGACTCGGACACCGGGGAGCTGTTTTTT. It codes for CASSYRDSDTGELFF.

This clonotype was recorded many times. The chain combines TRBV9 with TRBJ2-5; D perhaps matches TRBD2 (6 bases). V shed 2 bases and J shed 5 bases, with 19 bases lying between them. The CDR3 sequence is 16 residues long. Germline V gene sequence: CDR1 SGDLS, CDR2 YYNGEE. The CDR3 sequence: CASSVSSRDSRETQYF. For the CDR3, the DNA is TGTGCCAGCAGCGTCTCATCCCGGGACTCACGGGAGACCCAGTACTTC.

This clonotype was found a few times. The chain links TRBV20-1 to TRBJ2-1; 10 bases line up with TRBD2. CDR1 and CDR2 from the germline V gene are DFQATT and SNEGSKA (reference sequence). The trim removed 3 bases at V and 6 bases at J, leaving 5 bases unmatched. The CDR3 spans 14 residues. The chain's CDR3 is CSASLAGGLNEQFF. Written as DNA, the CDR3 is TGCAGTGCTAGCTTAGCGGGAGGTCTCAATGAGCAGTTCTTC.

This clonotype was seen more than once but under ten times. The V and J genes are TRBV9 and TRBJ2-1; 12 bases map to TRBD2. V lost 3 bases to trimming and J lost 6 bases; unmatched junction nucleotides: 4. Germline loops: CDR1 SGDLS, CDR2 YYNGEE. The CDR3 contains 15 residues. As DNA, the CDR3 is TGTGCCAGCAGCGCCCTAGCGGGGGGGGTCAATGAGCAGTTCTTC. Amino acid sequence: CASSALAGGVNEQFF.

This clonotype has ten or more counts. The rearrangement uses TRBV9 and TRBJ2-3, with TRBD2 matching over 8 bases. J gave up 3 bases and V 0 bases, and 6 bases lay outside the gene matches. The CDR3 length is 16 residues. Per germline, CDR1 SGDLS and CDR2 YYNGEE. The CDR3 region is CASSVEVGGATDTQYF. The DNA of the CDR3 is TGTGCCAGCAGCGTAGAGGTCGGGGGGGCAACAGATACGCAGTATTTT. Using reference TRBV9 and TRBJ2-3 for the parts outside the CDR3, the full variable domain is DSGVTQTPKHLITATGQRVTLRCSPRSGDLSVYWYQQSLDQGLQFLIQYYNGEERAKGNILERFSAQQFPDLHSELNLSSLELGDSALYFCASSVEVGGATDTQYFGPGTRLTVL.

The table lists this clonotype with many counts. J is TRBJ2-5 and V is TRBV9, with 11 bases aligning to TRBD2. V was pared by 3 bases and J by 2 bases, with 6 bases of the junction left unmatched. The CDR3 runs 16 residues. Per germline, CDR1 SGDLS and CDR2 YYNGEE. CDR3 nucleotide sequence: TGTGCCAGCAGCGCCACCGGGACTAGCGGACAAGAGACCCAGTACTTC. Translating gives CASSATGTSGQETQYF.